Listed here are 5 T cell receptor beta chains from one sample, sequenced in a study of blood T cell repertoires in COVID-19 (TCRdb year 2020). To prepare the library, the immunoSEQ multiplex PCR assay was applied. This immuneACCESS table, as held by TCRdb, lists in-frame sequences with V and J called but not all clones. Of the missing ones, under half trace to an unresolved V gene in checked studies; the others have no known cause. The sample table contains hundreds of thousands of clones; only one count was recorded for around 89% of them. Of the sample, 0.85% to 0.95% falls within the top ten clones. Sequenced sample: PBMCs or T cells enriched from blood (not recorded which). These receptors originate from a man aged 50 or older who had been exposed to COVID-19.

The rearrangement links TRBV20-1 to TRBJ2-7; D remains unclear. With 3 bases removed from V and 6 bases from J, the gap between germline ends came to 15 bases. Germline V gene lookup returns CDR1 DFQATT and CDR2 SNEGSKA (reference sequence). This CDR3 comprises 13 residues. The CDR3 loop is CSASPTAVREQYF. The DNA of the CDR3 is TGCAGTGCTAGTCCCACTGCGGTCCGCGAGCAGTACTTC.

V gene TRBV15 combines with J gene TRBJ1-6; D gene unclear. The CDR3 length is 14 residues. Deletions cut 6 bases from V and 0 bases from J, with 6 bases between. CDR1 is LNHNV and CDR2 is YYDKDF in the germline V gene (reference sequence). The chain's CDR3 is CATSRGSYNSPLHF. Written as DNA, the CDR3 is TGTGCCACCAGTCGAGGCTCCTATAATTCACCCCTCCACTTT.

This clone was recorded once. J is TRBJ2-3 and V is TRBV5-1, with D maybe TRBD1 (6 bases). Per the germline V gene, CDR1 is SGHRS and CDR2 is YFSETQ. CDR3 length: 14 residues. V was shortened by 3 bases and J by 3 bases, with 11 bases between the two germline ends. CDR3 in amino acids: CASSYTGWTDTQYF. The CDR3 nucleotides are TGCGCCAGCAGCTATACAGGGTGGACAGATACGCAGTATTTT.

This chain uses TRBV27 with TRBJ1-6; no reliable D call. There are 13 residues in the CDR3. CDR1 and CDR2 from the germline V gene are MNHEY and SMNVEV (reference sequence). V was shortened by 4 bases and J by 4 bases, with 5 bases between the two germline ends. CDR3 in DNA: TGTGCCAGCAGTTCAGGATATAATTCACCCCTCCACTTT. It is translated as CASSSGYNSPLHF.

CDR3 sequence (DNA): TGTGCCAGCAGTTTATTGGAACAGACGAACACTGAAGCTTTCTTT. It translates to CASSLLEQTNTEAFF. V and J are TRBV28 and TRBJ1-1; no firm D call. Trimming stripped 1 base from V and 1 base from J, with 10 bases between. From germline, CDR1 is MDHEN and CDR2 SYDVKM. This CDR3 has 15 residues.